This TCR beta chain was sequenced during a study of T cell responses to AZD1222 COVID-19 vaccine. Details on this clone: Its cognate antigen is unknown.

The assay was immunoSEQ multiplex PCR, and TCRdb's table has in-frame clones only and misses some. The sample lists about 81,000 clones, more than 85% seen once, with 8% in the top ten. Study observations and caveats: Donors in the cohort were predominantly white British and more often female, and clonal diversity was possibly underestimated. The breadth and depth of Spike-specific TCRs increased once two AZD1222 doses had been given.

The CDR3 is made up of 14 amino acids. V trimming: 4 bases; J trimming: 0 bases; junction bases outside the gene matches: 4. Per germline, CDR1 SQVTM and CDR2 ANQGSEA. Source: peripheral blood, taken 28 days after the second AZD1222 dose. The chain is built from TRBV29-1 and TRBJ2-7; 9 bases are a match to TRBD1. This TCR was recovered from an adult who received the AZD1222 COVID-19 vaccine. Here the CDR3 DNA reads TGCAGCGTTGTGATACAGGGGGCCTCCTACGAGCAGTACTTC. Amino acid sequence: CSVVIQGASYEQYF.